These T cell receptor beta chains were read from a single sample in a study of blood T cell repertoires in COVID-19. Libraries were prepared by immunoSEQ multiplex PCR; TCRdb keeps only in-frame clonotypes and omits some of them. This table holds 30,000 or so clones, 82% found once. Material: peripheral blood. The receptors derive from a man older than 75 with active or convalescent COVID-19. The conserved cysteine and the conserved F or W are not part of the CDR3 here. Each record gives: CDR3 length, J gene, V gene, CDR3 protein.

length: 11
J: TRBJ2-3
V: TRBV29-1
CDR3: SVTKTGTDTQY

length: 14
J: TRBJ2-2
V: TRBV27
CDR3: ASSFGLAGATGELF

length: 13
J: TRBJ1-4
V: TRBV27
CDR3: ASSLRDRGGEKLF

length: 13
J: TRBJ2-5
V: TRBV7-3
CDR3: ASSQQGGLGETQY

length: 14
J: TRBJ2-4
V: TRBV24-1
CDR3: ATSDQSAGKENIQY

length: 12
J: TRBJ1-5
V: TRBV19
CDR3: ASSPTGSNQPQH

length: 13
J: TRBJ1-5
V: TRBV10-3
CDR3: AISFEDSPNQPQH

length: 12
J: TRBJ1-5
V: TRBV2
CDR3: ASSELVLGKPQH

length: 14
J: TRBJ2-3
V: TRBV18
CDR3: ASSPQRKGGTDTQY

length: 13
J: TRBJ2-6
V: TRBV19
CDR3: ASSRPGAGANVLT

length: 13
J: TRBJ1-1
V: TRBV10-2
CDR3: ASSESTGRGTEAF

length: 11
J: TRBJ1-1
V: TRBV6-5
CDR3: ASSYSKDREAF

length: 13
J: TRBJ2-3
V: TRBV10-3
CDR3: AIRPGQSHTDTQY

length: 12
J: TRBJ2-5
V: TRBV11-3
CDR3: ASSPRTGTETQY

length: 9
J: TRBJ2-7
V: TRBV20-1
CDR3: SAKQGREQY

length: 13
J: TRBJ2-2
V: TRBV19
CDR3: ASSIRGTYTGELF

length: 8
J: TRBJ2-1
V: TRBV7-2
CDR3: ASRDYEQF

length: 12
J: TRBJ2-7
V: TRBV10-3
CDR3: ATLRSGRGYEQY

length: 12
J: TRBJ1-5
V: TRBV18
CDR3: ASSPGTANQPQH

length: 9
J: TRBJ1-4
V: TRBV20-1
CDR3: SVGEGEKLF

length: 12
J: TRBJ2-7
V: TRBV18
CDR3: ASSPLAGANEQY

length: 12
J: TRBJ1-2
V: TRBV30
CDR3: AWSAFPREGGYT

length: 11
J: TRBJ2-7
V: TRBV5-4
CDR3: ASSLGGGAEQY

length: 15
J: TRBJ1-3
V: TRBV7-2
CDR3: ASSLAWRGYSGNTIY

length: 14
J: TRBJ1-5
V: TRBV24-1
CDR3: ATSDRDRGSNQPQH

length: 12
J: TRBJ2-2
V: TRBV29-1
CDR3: SVVEQANTGELF

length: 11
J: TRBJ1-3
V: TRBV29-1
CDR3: SVVQDTRNTIY

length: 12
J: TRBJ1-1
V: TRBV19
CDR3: ASSIGTGGVRAF

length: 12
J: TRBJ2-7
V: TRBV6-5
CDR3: ASSRQGLLYEQY

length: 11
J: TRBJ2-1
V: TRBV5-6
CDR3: ASRMTGYNEQF

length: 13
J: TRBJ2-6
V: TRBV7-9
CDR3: ASSLEGAGANVLT

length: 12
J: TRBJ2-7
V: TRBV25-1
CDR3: ASGYGDRGGEQY

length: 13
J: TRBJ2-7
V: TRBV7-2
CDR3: ASSQTSGSSYEQY

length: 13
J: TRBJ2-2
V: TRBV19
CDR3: ASSTPGVNTGELF

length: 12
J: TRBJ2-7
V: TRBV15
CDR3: ATSREGGGYEQY

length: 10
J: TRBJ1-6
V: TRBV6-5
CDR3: ASRTGESPLH

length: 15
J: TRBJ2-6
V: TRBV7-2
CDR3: ASSLTSGSSGANVLT

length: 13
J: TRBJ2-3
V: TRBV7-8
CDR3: ASSTGQGRADTQY

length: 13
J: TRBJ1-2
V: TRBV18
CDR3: ASSPSVQGSDGYT

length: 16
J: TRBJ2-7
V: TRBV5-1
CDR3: ASSSAPRRTSPTYEQY

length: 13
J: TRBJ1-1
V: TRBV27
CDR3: ASSLRGGQGLRAF

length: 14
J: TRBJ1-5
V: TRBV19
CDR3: ASSMTRQGANQPQH

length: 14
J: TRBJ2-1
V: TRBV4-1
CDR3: ASSQDQGLARNEQF

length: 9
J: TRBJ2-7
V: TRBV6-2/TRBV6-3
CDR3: ASSPKREQY

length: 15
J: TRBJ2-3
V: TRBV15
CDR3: ATSSFTTSGRKDTQY

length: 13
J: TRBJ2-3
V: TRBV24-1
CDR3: ATSWTSGPRDTQY

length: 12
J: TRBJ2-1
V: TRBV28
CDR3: ASIGGSGYNEQF

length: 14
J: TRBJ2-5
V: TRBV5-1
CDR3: ASSLGPSGEQETQY

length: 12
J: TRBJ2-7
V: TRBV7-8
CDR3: ASSPPGSGYEQY

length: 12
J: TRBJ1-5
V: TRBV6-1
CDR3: ASSEGPGAQPQH

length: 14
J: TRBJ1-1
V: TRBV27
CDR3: ASSLGTGDRATEAF

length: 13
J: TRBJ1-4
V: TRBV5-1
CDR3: ASSSEGFANEKLF

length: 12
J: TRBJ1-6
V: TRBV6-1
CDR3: ASSEVGGRSPLH

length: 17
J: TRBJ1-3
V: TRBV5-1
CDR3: ASSLAQENQPFSGNTIY